The sample holds a few counts of the clone carrying this TCR beta chain. The target antigen is unknown. One entry per CDR3 protein, called by TCRdb with MiXCR from the 5' RACE reads. The sample consists of around 300,000 distinct CDR3 sequences, roughly 10% of them appearing once. This specimen belongs to a study of CD8 T cells in ankylosing spondylitis. Study results and limitations: The clones that were linked to disease were reported to be significantly enriched in matched synovial fluid samples from ankylosing spondylitis patients.

The sample taken for sequencing was blood, either unsorted or a sorted T cell fraction (not recorded which). The TCR sequence derives from a female donor with ankylosing spondylitis or in good health (not recorded which).

The CDR3 DNA reads as TGCAGTGCTAGAGATAATTGGGAGACCCAGTACTTC. Residues: CSARDNWETQYF. The V gene is TRBV20-1, the J gene TRBJ2-5; no clear D. CDR1 DFQATT and CDR2 SNEGSKA come from the germline V gene (reference sequence). Trimming took off 0 bases at V and 5 bases at J, with 7 bases between the two ends. The CDR3 sequence is 12 residues long.